These 8 T cell receptor beta chains share one sample of origin, sequenced in a study of technical replicates of blood from several donors. The assay was immunoSEQ multiplex PCR, and TCRdb's table has in-frame clones only and misses some. The sample carries about 57,000 clones, around 93% recorded once. The sequencing sample was made of PBMCs. The receptor source for this set is a human donor in good health. Some clones in this sample may be carry-over from other donors' samples.

The J gene is TRBJ1-4, the V gene TRBV7-8; D might be TRBD1 (5 bases). V lost 5 bases and J lost 7, with 11 bases in between. Germline V CDR1 and CDR2: SGHVS, FQNEAQ. The CDR3 has 13 residues. CDR3 coding DNA: TGTGCCAGCAGCGGCAGACAGCCTGAAAAACTGTTTTTT. This gives the protein CASSGRQPEKLFF.

The V gene is TRBV7-2, the J gene TRBJ1-2; D unclear. The CDR3 runs 15 residues. Germline CDR1 and CDR2: SGHTA and FQGNSA. V was trimmed by 5 bases and J by 3 bases, leaving 16 bases between them. CDR3 bases: TGTGCCAGCAGCCAGGCTGGCTTACCCGACTATGGCTACACCTTC. This encodes CASSQAGLPDYGYTF.

V and J are TRBV5-5 and TRBJ1-1, with TRBD1 matching 10 bases. Germline CDR1 SGHKS, CDR2 YYEKEE (reference sequence). V shed 4 bases, J shed 0 bases, and the junction held 6 bases outside the gene matches. This CDR3 comprises 16 residues. Written as DNA, the CDR3 is TGTGCCAGCAGCCGCCGGGACAGGGGTTTGAACACTGAAGCTTTCTTT. Translation: CASSRRDRGLNTEAFF.

The chain employs TRBV11-2 and TRBJ1-1, with 7 bases fitting TRBD1. Per the germline V gene, CDR1 is SGHAT and CDR2 is FQNNGV. The CDR3 loop spans 17 amino acids. V was pared by 1 base and J by 1 base, with 9 bases of the junction left unmatched. Here the CDR3 DNA reads TGTGCCAGCAGCTTAGGCCGAGGGGGCTCCGGGAACACTGAAGCTTTCTTT. Its translation: CASSLGRGGSGNTEAFF.

The chain employs TRBV6-1 and TRBJ1-1; no firm D call. The V end was cut by 1 base, the J end by 3 bases, with 6 bases between. CDR1 MNHNS and CDR2 SASEGT come from the germline V gene. The CDR3 length is 13 residues. CDR3 loop: CASSEVDDTEAFF. The CDR3 coding sequence is TGTGCCAGCAGTGAAGTAGATGACACTGAAGCTTTCTTT.

This chain connects TRBV30 to TRBJ2-2, with a weak D call TRBD1 (5 bases). The CDR3 consists of 14 residues. Germline V lookup: CDR1 GTSNPN, CDR2 SVGIG (reference sequence). V shed 0 bases and J shed 6 bases, with 11 bases lying between them. CDR3 DNA: TGTGCCTGGAGTGTACAGTGGGGCGCCGGGGAGCTGTTTTTT. Translated: CAWSVQWGAGELFF.

This chain connects TRBV2 to TRBJ2-7; TRBD2 aligns across 8 bases. The CDR3 consists of 15 residues. Trimming removed 3 bases from V and 4 bases from J; junction bases left unmatched: 8. Germline loops: CDR1 SNHLY, CDR2 FYNNEI. In DNA, the CDR3 is TGTGCCAGCAGTGAGTCTAGCGGGTTTGGATACGAGCAGTACTTC. As protein: CASSESSGFGYEQYF. The variable domain in full, with the rest retrieved from reference TRBV2 and TRBJ2-7, is EPEVTQTPSHQVTQMGQEVILRCVPISNHLYFYWYRQILGQKVEFLVSFYNNEISEKSEIFDDQFSVERPDGSNFTLKIRSTKLEDSAMYFCASSESSGFGYEQYFGPGTRLTVT.

This CDR3 is CAISRPPGQGAEAQYF. In nucleotides, the CDR3 is TGTGCCATCAGCCGACCACCGGGACAGGGGGCTGAGGCCCAGTACTTC. V usage is TRBV10-3 and J usage is TRBJ2-5; 12 positions agree with TRBD1. J was trimmed by 9 bases and V by 6 bases; bases with no gene match: 14. The CDR3 length is 16 residues. CDR1 and CDR2 from the germline V gene are ENHRY and SYGVKD.